Reported below is one T cell receptor (beta chain). This sample was included in a study of blood T cell repertoires in COVID-19. Clones were read by immunoSEQ multiplex PCR, and TCRdb kept only the in-frame ones, dropping some. The repertoire holds roughly 250,000 clones, with around 87% as singletons. Germline V lookup: CDR1 LGHNA, CDR2 YNFKEQ. Deletions cut 0 bases from V and 9 bases from J, with 14 bases between. The CDR3 has 14 amino acids. The sample taken for sequencing was PBMCs or T cells enriched from blood (not recorded which). This clonotype was sampled from a woman in her late teens or twenties who had recovered from COVID-19. The chain joins TRBV4-2 to TRBJ1-1; the D gene is possibly TRBD1 (6 bases). The CDR3 bases are TGTGCCAGCAGCCAAGATCGGGGGGCGATGAAAGCTTTCTTT. Translated, it gives CASSQDRGAMKAFF.